The rows below give T cell receptor beta chains drawn from one sample of a study of cytomegalovirus exposure and HLA in healthy donors. Using immunoSEQ multiplex PCR, the repertoire was profiled, and TCRdb retains in-frame clones only, with some absent. The sample has under 250,000 clones; approximately 87% are singletons. Sequenced: PBMCs. The receptors were gathered from a woman younger than 30 in good health and CMV-seronegative. Both conserved end residues are part of each CDR3. D genes are given only for firm matches. The listing skips clone size in some rows; elsewhere it reads once, few, many or a size class.

V gene	D gene	CDR3 length	clone size	J gene	CDR3 protein	CDR3 DNA
TRBV5-4	TRBD2	15	NA	TRBJ2-1	CASSFGSGRLNEQFF	TGTGCCAGCAGCTTCGGTAGCGGGAGGCTCAATGAGCAGTTCTTC
TRBV6-4	NA	13	few	TRBJ1-2	CASSEGEAYGYTF	TGTGCCAGCAGTGAAGGTGAAGCTTATGGCTACACCTTC
TRBV28	TRBD1	14	NA	TRBJ1-2	CASSSADREYGYTF	TGTGCCAGCAGTTCAGCGGACAGGGAATATGGCTACACCTTC
TRBV7-2	NA	14	NA	TRBJ1-2	CASSLGQAERGYTF	TGTGCCAGCAGCTTAGGGCAGGCCGAGCGTGGCTACACCTTC
TRBV18	NA	15	NA	TRBJ2-7	CASSPDRTSGGEQYF	TGTGCCAGCTCACCCGACAGGACCAGTGGGGGGGAGCAGTACTTC
TRBV28	TRBD1	13	NA	TRBJ1-2	CASSPGTVHGYTF	TGTGCCAGCAGTCCGGGGACAGTGCATGGCTACACCTTC
TRBV27	NA	14	NA	TRBJ2-1	CASMAASSYNEQFF	TGTGCCAGCATGGCGGCTAGCTCCTACAATGAGCAGTTCTTC
TRBV6-5	TRBD1	15	once	TRBJ2-7	CASSYSRQGSYEQYF	TGTGCCAGCAGTTACTCTCGACAGGGGTCCTACGAGCAGTACTTC
TRBV25-1	NA	15	NA	TRBJ1-4	CASSDAWGLYEKLFF	TGTGCCAGCAGTGATGCGTGGGGTCTCTATGAAAAACTGTTTTTT
TRBV7-9	NA	15	NA	TRBJ2-7	CASSLGERKAYEQYF	TGTGCCAGCAGCTTAGGGGAAAGGAAGGCCTACGAGCAGTACTTC
TRBV2	TRBD1	15	NA	TRBJ2-2	CASSEQGARTGELFF	TGTGCCAGCAGTGAACAGGGGGCGCGGACCGGGGAGCTGTTTTTT
TRBV11-2	TRBD1	14	NA	TRBJ2-7	CASSLRDSSYEQYF	TGTGCCAGCAGCTTAAGGGACAGCTCCTACGAGCAGTACTTC
TRBV6-4	TRBD2	15	many	TRBJ2-1	CASSDSSGGANEQFF	TGTGCCAGCAGTGACTCTAGCGGGGGGGCCAATGAGCAGTTCTTC
TRBV5-1	NA	14	NA	TRBJ2-1	CASSLGGRENEQFF	TGCGCCAGCAGCTTGGGGGGCCGCGAGAATGAGCAGTTCTTC
TRBV29-1	NA	13	many	TRBJ1-2	CSSYRDAGGGYTF	TGCAGCAGCTACCGGGACGCCGGGGGGGGCTACACCTTC
TRBV7-3	NA	14	NA	TRBJ2-2	CASSPRVPTGELFF	TGTGCCAGCAGCCCTCGAGTCCCCACCGGGGAGCTGTTTTTT